These 21 T cell receptor beta chains came from one sample sequenced in a study of siplizumab effects on memory and regulatory T cells. Profiling relied on immunoSEQ multiplex PCR, and the TCRdb table lists in-frame clones only, not all of them. The sample shows 85,000 to 120,000 clones, 92% of them seen only once. Source material: CD4+ T cells sorted from blood. Receptors were obtained from a human donor in good health.

The V gene is TRBV9, the J gene TRBJ2-6; D is possibly TRBD1 (5 bases). The CDR3 loop spans 16 amino acids. V was trimmed by 3 bases and J by 2 bases, leaving 12 bases between them. Germline assignment: CDR1 SGDLS and CDR2 YYNGEE. The CDR3 protein is CASSEGVGTGANVLTF. CDR3 DNA sequence: TGTGCCAGCAGCGAAGGGGTTGGTACTGGGGCCAACGTCCTGACTTTC.

This chain uses TRBV7-9 with TRBJ1-1; perhaps TRBD1 as D (5 bases). This CDR3 region has 15 residues. Trimming cost V 2 bases and J 3 bases, with 13 bases left between them. Germline loops: CDR1 SEHNR, CDR2 FQNEAQ (reference sequence). CDR3: CASSLTNRQYTEAFF. In DNA form, the CDR3 reads TGTGCCAGCAGCTTAACAAACCGACAGTACACTGAAGCTTTCTTT.

With regard to this clone: Other DNA sequences in the sample encode the same CDR3. The chain carries TRBV20-1 and TRBJ2-1, with D uncertain. The ends were cut back, 0 bases at V and 6 bases at J, with 3 bases in the middle. Germline V gene lookup returns CDR1 DFQATT and CDR2 SNEGSKA (reference sequence). The CDR3 has 11 amino acids. CDR3: CSARDLNEQFF. The CDR3, as DNA: TGCAGTGCTAGAGATCTCAATGAGCAGTTCTTC.

The chain joins TRBV28 to TRBJ1-3; D is ambiguous. Germline assignment: CDR1 MDHEN and CDR2 SYDVKM. The CDR3 is 16 amino acids. V was trimmed by 2 bases and J by 1 base, leaving 12 bases between them. CDR3 in DNA: TGTGCCAGCAGTTTACCCCGAACATCTTCTGGAAACACCATATATTTT. Protein sequence: CASSLPRTSSGNTIYF. Full variable domain (rest looked up from reference TRBV28 and TRBJ1-3): DVKVTQSSRYLVKRTGEKVFLECVQDMDHENMFWYRQDPGLGLRLIYFSYDVKMKEKGDIPEGYSVSREKKERFSLILESASTNQTSMYLCASSLPRTSSGNTIYFGEGSWLTVV.

The chain uses TRBV28 and TRBJ1-3; 10 bases align to TRBD1. Germline lookup yields CDR1 MDHEN and CDR2 SYDVKM. With 5 bases clipped from V and 4 bases from J, the junction kept 5 bases outside the gene matches. The CDR3 consists of 15 residues. The CDR3 region has the DNA TGTGCCAGCAGTCGACAGGGGGCTAGGGGAAACACCATATATTTT. The encoded protein is CASSRQGARGNTIYF.

In DNA form, the CDR3 reads TGTGCCAGCAGCTTTGGAGTAGCGGGAGTATTTCAAGAGACCCAGTACTTC. Its translation: CASSFGVAGVFQETQYF. The chain carries TRBV7-3 and TRBJ2-5; 9 bases agree with TRBD2. J gave up 2 bases and V 3 bases, and 10 bases lay outside the gene matches. In germline, CDR1 is SGHTA, CDR2 FQGTGA. This CDR3 is built from 17 residues.

The genes are TRBV4-1 and TRBJ1-5; tentatively, D is TRBD1 (6 bases). CDR3 size: 16 residues. V was clipped by 1 base and J by 4 bases, with 14 bases between them. Germline CDR1 is MGHRA and CDR2 is YSYEKL. The CDR3 protein is CASSQGEGGKNQPQHF. The CDR3 DNA follows: TGCGCCAGCAGCCAAGGTGAAGGGGGGAAAAATCAGCCCCAGCATTTT.

This chain joins TRBV14 and TRBJ2-1; 13 bases align to TRBD2. This CDR3 has 16 amino acids. Germline V CDR1 and CDR2: SGHDN, FVKESK. Unmatched junction bases numbered 5, after V lost 3 bases and J lost 6 bases. The CDR3 region is CASSHPGLAGVNEQFF. CDR3 DNA sequence: TGTGCCAGCAGCCACCCTGGACTAGCGGGAGTCAATGAGCAGTTCTTC.

In DNA, the CDR3 is TGTGCCAGCAGACCCGATCCTGCGGGGTCCGAAGCTTTCTTT. Translated, it gives CASRPDPAGSEAFF. The chain carries TRBV7-9 and TRBJ1-1, with D hard to call. V lost 6 bases, J lost 8 bases, and 19 bases lay in between. CDR1 is SEHNR, CDR2 FQNEAQ, per germline (reference sequence). The CDR3 consists of 14 residues. The full variable domain, rest sourced from reference TRBV7-9 and TRBJ1-1, is DTGVSQNPRHKITKRGQNVTFRCDPISEHNRLYWYRQTLGQGPEFLTYFQNEAQLEKSRLLSDRFSAERPKGSFSTLEIQRTEQGDSAMYLCASRPDPAGSEAFFGQGTRLTVV.

The chain combines TRBV30 with TRBJ1-4, with unresolved D. The CDR3 covers 15 residues. Germline V gene sequence: CDR1 GTSNPN, CDR2 SVGIG (reference sequence). With 2 bases removed from V and 6 bases from J, the gap between germline ends came to 16 bases. The CDR3 reads CAWSLGFSWDEKLFF. CDR3 sequence (DNA): TGTGCCTGGAGTCTAGGGTTTAGTTGGGATGAAAAACTGTTTTTT.

This clone was found once. This rearrangement joins TRBV7-8 to TRBJ1-4; 7 nucleotides line up with TRBD1. V was pared by 2 bases and J by 0 bases, with 9 bases of the junction left unmatched. Germline values: CDR1 SGHVS, CDR2 FQNEAQ. This CDR3 has 18 amino acids. Here the CDR3 DNA reads TGTGCCAGCAGCTTATTTCCCCGGGACAGTGCAACTAATGAAAAACTGTTTTTT. Its translation: CASSLFPRDSATNEKLFF.

V is TRBV6-4 and J is TRBJ1-2; maybe TRBD1 (6 bases). The CDR3 extends over 13 amino acids. V lost 5 bases, J lost 9 bases, and 16 bases lay in between. The germline CDR1 and CDR2 sequences are MRHNA and SNTAGT. CDR3 nucleotide sequence: TGTGCCAGCAGTCGCCAGGGGAACGGGCGCTACACCTTC. Residues: CASSRQGNGRYTF.

The J gene is TRBJ2-2, the V gene TRBV18, with TRBD1 identical over 9 bases. The V and J ends lost 2 bases and 3 bases, in that order; junction bases with no gene match: 7. The CDR3 extends over 17 amino acids. CDR1 KGHSH and CDR2 LQKENI come from the germline V gene. The CDR3, as DNA: TGTGCCAGCTCACCATCCGGGACAGGGTTCGACACCGGGGAGCTGTTTTTT. It is translated as CASSPSGTGFDTGELFF.

The CDR3 is CASSLPVNTEAFF. DNA for the CDR3: TGTGCCAGCAGCCTCCCAGTGAACACTGAAGCTTTCTTT. The chain employs TRBV28 and TRBJ1-1; D not certain. The germline V gene has CDR1 MDHEN and CDR2 SYDVKM. The CDR3 extends over 13 amino acids. V was shortened by 6 bases and J by 0 bases, with 8 bases between the two germline ends.

This chain uses TRBV5-4 with TRBJ2-3; D not certain. The CDR3 covers 14 residues. In germline, CDR1 is SGHNT, CDR2 YYREEE (reference sequence). V was shortened by 0 bases and J by 2 bases, with 7 bases between the two germline ends. CDR3 nucleotide sequence: TGTGCCAGCAGCTTGGACAGATACACAGATACGCAGTATTTT. Its translation: CASSLDRYTDTQYF.

This clone was recorded only once. The chain carries TRBV5-1 and TRBJ2-7; 11 bases map to TRBD1. The germline V gene has CDR1 SGHRS and CDR2 YFSETQ. Trimming took 4 bases from V and 7 from J; bases not matched to a gene: 7. This CDR3 region has 14 residues. The CDR3 loop is CASSEDRGLAEQYF. The CDR3 bases are TGCGCCAGCAGCGAGGACAGGGGGCTGGCTGAGCAGTACTTC.

The V gene is TRBV19, the J gene TRBJ1-4; a possible D gene is TRBD1 (6 bases). The CDR3 runs 15 residues. Trimming took off 4 bases at V and 8 bases at J, with 17 bases between the two ends. Looked up from germline, CDR1 is LNHDA and CDR2 is SQIVND (reference sequence). This chain's CDR3 is CASSNNRGAGEKLFF. The CDR3, as DNA: TGTGCCAGTAGTAATAATCGGGGGGCAGGAGAAAAACTGTTTTTT. Based on the CDR3 plus reference TRBV19 and TRBJ1-4, the full variable domain is DGGITQSPKYLFRKEGQNVTLSCEQNLNHDAMYWYRQDPGQGLRLIYYSQIVNDFQKGDIAEGYSVSREKKESFPLTVTSAQKNPTAFYLCASSNNRGAGEKLFFGSGTQLSVL.

This rearrangement joins TRBV9 to TRBJ2-3; D is ambiguous. The CDR3 runs 17 residues. Trimming cost V 0 bases and J 2 bases, with 16 bases left between them. Germline CDR1 is SGDLS and CDR2 is YYNGEE. The DNA of the CDR3 is TGTGCCAGCAGCGTAGTGGGTAGCTTCGATCCCACAGATACGCAGTATTTT. This gives the protein CASSVVGSFDPTDTQYF.

This clone was counted a single time. The chain has TRBV5-1 and TRBJ2-5; D gene uncertain. Germline CDR1 SGHRS, CDR2 YFSETQ. V was pared by 0 bases and J by 3 bases, with 9 bases between. The CDR3 extends over 14 amino acids. CDR3 sequence: CASSLGAEKETQYF. The CDR3, as DNA: TGCGCCAGCAGCTTGGGTGCAGAGAAAGAGACCCAGTACTTC. Filled out from reference TRBV5-1 and TRBJ2-5, the complete variable domain reads KAGVTQTPRYLIKTRGQQVTLSCSPISGHRSVSWYQQTPGQGLQFLFEYFSETQRNKGNFPGRFSGRQFSNSRSEMNVSTLELGDSALYLCASSLGAEKETQYFGPGTRLLVL.

V usage is TRBV2 and J usage is TRBJ1-4; D is ambiguous. Germline V gene sequence: CDR1 SNHLY, CDR2 FYNNEI. V shed 5 bases and J shed 13 bases, with 17 bases lying between them. The length of the CDR3 is 13 residues. The CDR3 is CASSRAAQRGLFF. The CDR3 coding sequence is TGTGCCAGCAGTAGGGCAGCCCAGCGCGGACTGTTTTTT.

This clone was counted a single time. The rearrangement joins TRBV30 to TRBJ2-3; D gene uncertain. V gave up 2 bases and J gave up 11 bases, with 11 bases separating them. CDR3 length: 11 residues. Germline lookup yields CDR1 GTSNPN and CDR2 SVGIG (reference sequence). This chain's CDR3 is CAWSYFEVQYF. The CDR3 coding sequence is TGTGCCTGGAGTTACTTTGAGGTGCAGTATTTT.